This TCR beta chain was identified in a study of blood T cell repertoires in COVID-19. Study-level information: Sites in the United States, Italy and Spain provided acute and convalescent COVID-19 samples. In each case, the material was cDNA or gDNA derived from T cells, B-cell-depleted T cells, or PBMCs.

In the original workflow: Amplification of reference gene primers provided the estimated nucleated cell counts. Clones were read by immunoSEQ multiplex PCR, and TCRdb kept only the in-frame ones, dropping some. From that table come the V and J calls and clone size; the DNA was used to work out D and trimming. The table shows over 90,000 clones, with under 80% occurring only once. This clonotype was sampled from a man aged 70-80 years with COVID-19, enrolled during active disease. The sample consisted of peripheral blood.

The CDR3 loop reads CASSYSVRWSYEQYF. Here the CDR3 DNA reads TGTGCCAGCAGTTACTCGGTCCGGTGGTCCTACGAGCAGTACTTC. The genes are TRBV6-5 and TRBJ2-7; D remains ambiguous. V gave up 0 bases and J gave up 1 base, with 10 bases separating them. The CDR3 runs to 15 residues. Germline assignment: CDR1 MNHEY and CDR2 SVGAGI.